The clone carrying this T cell receptor (beta chain) was found a few times. The antigen remains unidentified. This table comes from immunoSEQ multiplex PCR, and its TCRdb copy is limited to in-frame clones, with some not included. The sample includes approximately 32,000 clones, about 83% seen only once; the top ten take approximately 2.5%. Trimming cost V 4 bases and J 2 bases, with 15 bases left between them. The germline V gene has CDR1 LNHDA and CDR2 SQIVND (reference sequence). The CDR3 runs to 15 residues. The entry originates in a study of memory B cells and T cells in multiple sclerosis. Study-level findings and limits: Normalization was needed because clone-set size differences affected shared clonotype counts.

CFSE-dim autoproliferating and CFSE-high non-proliferating T cells from unstimulated culture were sequenced separately. Cultures began with some 52 million CFSE-labeled PBMCs, unstimulated for under 8 days, with replicate wells pooled. Without exogenous stimuli, roughly 0.5 uM CFSE-labeled PBMCs were cultured serum-free. This TCR was sampled from a human donor with multiple sclerosis. Sequenced material: PBMCs from blood kept in culture. The chain carries TRBV19 and TRBJ2-7; D possibly corresponds to TRBD2 (6 bases). DNA of the CDR3: TGTGCCAGTAGTACGGCCGGGACTCTTACCTACGAGCAGTACTTC. Translating it yields CASSTAGTLTYEQYF.